These T cell receptor beta chains were read from a single sample in a study of T-cell reconstitution after alpha-beta-depleted transplantation in children. Using its own MiXCR run on the PCR reads, TCRdb lists one record per CDR3 protein. The repertoire includes fewer than 350,000 distinct CDR3 sequences, approximately 7.3% of them detected once, and approximately 9% sits in the top ten. The material sequenced was peripheral blood, taken 360 days after TCRalphabeta/CD19-depleted stem cell transplant. Every receptor here comes from a female patient aged 2-15 years who had a stem cell transplant for Fanconi anemia, so the T cells may come from the graft donor. CDR3s include the opening cysteine and the closing phenylalanine or tryptophan. Each record gives: V gene, J gene, clone size, D gene, CDR3 DNA, CDR3 protein. The D gene is left open where the match is weak. The size entry is marked missing in some rows and otherwise reads once, few, many or a size class.

>TRBV4-2|TRBJ1-5|many|TRBD1
TGTGCCAGCAGCCCGGACAGGGGGCAGGAGTGGAGCAATCAGCCCCAGCATTTT
CASSPDRGQEWSNQPQHF
>TRBV7-9|TRBJ1-3|NA|NA
TGTGCCAGCAGCTTCAGGGGAGGAGACACCATATATTTT
CASSFRGGDTIYF
>TRBV5-1|TRBJ2-3|many|TRBD1
TGCGCCAGCAGTCCAACCGGGACAGGGATTGCCTTTGCAGATACGCAGTATTTT
CASSPTGTGIAFADTQYF
>TRBV3-1|TRBJ1-2|NA|NA
TGTGCCAGCAGCCAAGTGCTCAACGGGGGCTACACCTTC
CASSQVLNGGYTF
>TRBV6-1|TRBJ2-3|many|NA
TGTGCCAGCAGTGAAGGGAGGGGGAAATATGTCACAGATACGCAGTATTTT
CASSEGRGKYVTDTQYF
>TRBV6-5|TRBJ1-2|many|TRBD1
TGTGCCAGCAGTTCGATACAGGGGCGAGCTAACTATGGCTACACCTTC
CASSSIQGRANYGYTF
>TRBV6-1|TRBJ2-7|many|TRBD2
TGTGCCAGCAGTGGGATAGCGGGAGGGATCGAGCAGTACTTC
CASSGIAGGIEQYF
>TRBV10-3|TRBJ2-1|many|NA
TGTGCCATCAGCCGTCAGGTGGGGGAAAGCGTCAATGAGCAGTTCTTC
CAISRQVGESVNEQFF
>TRBV6-2/TRBV6-3|TRBJ2-1|many|NA
TGTGCCAGCAGTTCTACCGACGTCTTGGGGGCCTCGAATGAGCAGTTCTTC
CASSSTDVLGASNEQFF
>TRBV29-1|TRBJ2-1|many|TRBD2
TGCAGCGTTGTGCGGGGGGGTGAGCAGTTCTTC
CSVVRGGEQFF
>TRBV12-5|TRBJ2-1|many|NA
TGTGCTAGTGGAAAGGGGACGGGTGCCCACAATGAGCAGTTCTTC
CASGKGTGAHNEQFF
>TRBV29-1|TRBJ1-2|many|TRBD1
TGCAGCGCCGTGACAGGGGACTATGGCTACACCTTC
CSAVTGDYGYTF
>TRBV2|TRBJ2-7|many|TRBD2
TGTGCCAGCTCGGATTCGGGGGGATCCTACGAGCAGTACTTC
CASSDSGGSYEQYF
>TRBV20-1|TRBJ2-3|many|TRBD2
TGCAGTGCTAGGCCCCTGAAGAGCGGGGCCACAGATACGCAGTATTTT
CSARPLKSGATDTQYF
>TRBV10-3|TRBJ2-7|many|TRBD2
TGTGCCATCAGTGAGTCCAGGACTAGTTCCCACGAGCAGTACTTC
CAISESRTSSHEQYF
>TRBV6-5|TRBJ2-3|NA|NA
TGTGCCAGCAGTTCCATTTCTAGCACAGATACGCAGTATTTT
CASSSISSTDTQYF
>TRBV6-1|TRBJ1-5|many|NA
TGTGCCAGCAGGTTTGCACAGCTAGATCAGCCCCAGCATTTT
CASRFAQLDQPQHF
>TRBV20-1|TRBJ2-1|many|NA
TGCAGTAGGAGGGCCTACAATGAGCAGTTCTTC
CSRRAYNEQFF
>TRBV6-5|TRBJ1-1|many|NA
TGTGCCAGCAGTTACTCGAGAGACGCTGGGAGAGCTTTCTTT
CASSYSRDAGRAFF
>TRBV5-4|TRBJ2-5|NA|TRBD1
TGTGCCAGCAGCGGCCGGGACAGGCAAGAGACCCAGTACTTC
CASSGRDRQETQYF
>TRBV4-3|TRBJ1-2|NA|NA
TGCGCCAGCAGCCAAGATGCAGGGACAAACTATGGCTACACCTTC
CASSQDAGTNYGYTF
>TRBV4-2|TRBJ2-3|few|NA
TGTGCCAGCAGCCCCGAGCCGGCTAGCACTAGCACAGATACGCAGTATTTT
CASSPEPASTSTDTQYF
>TRBV5-1|TRBJ1-1|many|NA
TGCGCCAGCAGCTTTATATTTGGCACTGAAGCTTTCTTT
CASSFIFGTEAFF
>TRBV29-1|TRBJ2-2|many|TRBD2
TGCAGCGTCGCGGGATGGGTAGCGGGGGAGGACACCGGGGAGCTGTTTTTT
CSVAGWVAGEDTGELFF
>TRBV6-5|TRBJ2-7|NA|NA
TGTGCCAGCAGTTCACGCAGGGTTGGAAGCTCCTACGAGCAGTACTTC
CASSSRRVGSSYEQYF
>TRBV7-9|TRBJ2-1|many|NA
TGTGCCAGCAGCCTACTCCACGTACCGGGACTTGCAAATGAGCAGTTCTTC
CASSLLHVPGLANEQFF
>TRBV7-9|TRBJ2-5|many|NA
TGTGCCAGCAGCTTATATCAGGGTCAAGGCTGGGAAGAGACCCAGTACTTC
CASSLYQGQGWEETQYF
>TRBV27|TRBJ2-2|few|TRBD2
TGTGCCAGCAGCGGGGGGAACTTACTTACCGGGGAGCTGTTTTTT
CASSGGNLLTGELFF
>TRBV2|TRBJ2-4|many|TRBD2
TGTGCCAGCAGGCAACTAGCGGGGGTGACCCTAAGCATTCAGTACTTC
CASRQLAGVTLSIQYF
>TRBV6-2/TRBV6-3|TRBJ1-4|few|TRBD1
TGTGCCAGCAGTTCGAACGACCGGGACGGGGACAGATCTAATGAAAAACTGTTTTTT
CASSSNDRDGDRSNEKLFF
>TRBV11-2|TRBJ2-5|few|NA
TGTGCCAGCAGCTTCAGCCCCGGGACCGACGGGGGAGGGACCCAGTACTTC
CASSFSPGTDGGGTQYF
>TRBV12-3/TRBV12-4|TRBJ2-1|many|NA
TGTGCCAGCAGTTCGGGCTCCTACAATGAGCAGTTCTTC
CASSSGSYNEQFF
>TRBV3-1|TRBJ2-5|NA|NA
TGTGCCAGCAGCCAAGGACTATGGGAAGAGACCCAGTACTTC
CASSQGLWEETQYF
>TRBV5-6|TRBJ1-5|NA|TRBD1
TGTGCCAGCAGCTTGTTTCAGGGGGAGGCCGTTCAGCCCCAGCATTTT
CASSLFQGEAVQPQHF
>TRBV3-1|TRBJ2-3|NA|TRBD2
TGTGCCAGCAGCCAAGATGTAGCGGGGATCACAGATACGCAGTATTTT
CASSQDVAGITDTQYF
>TRBV11-1|TRBJ1-4|few|NA
TGTGCCAGCAGCCGCGATGGACGGATCTATAATGAAAAACTGTTTTTT
CASSRDGRIYNEKLFF
>TRBV25-1|TRBJ2-7|NA|NA
TGTGCCAGCAGTCCGCCCCGTGCAGGGGTAGAGGGGTACTACGAGCAGTACTTC
CASSPPRAGVEGYYEQYF
>TRBV24-1|TRBJ2-3|many|TRBD2
TGTGCCACCAGTAGGATAGCGGGAACCACAGATACGCAGTATTTT
CATSRIAGTTDTQYF
>TRBV12-3/TRBV12-4|TRBJ1-6|many|TRBD1
TGTGCCAGCAGCCACGACAGGGCTAATTCACCCCTCCACTTT
CASSHDRANSPLHF
>TRBV5-1|TRBJ2-5|many|NA
TGCGCCAGCAGCTTGGACAGGGTTGAGACCCAGTACTTC
CASSLDRVETQYF
>TRBV28|TRBJ1-5|many|NA
TGTGCCAGCAGCCTAGGTATCGGGGAGAGCAATCAGCCCCAGCATTTT
CASSLGIGESNQPQHF
>TRBV7-8|TRBJ2-1|many|TRBD2
TGTGCCAGCAGAGTTCGGGGAGGGTTCCGGAACAATGAGCAGTTCTTC
CASRVRGGFRNNEQFF
>TRBV3-1|TRBJ2-1|NA|NA
TGTGCCAGCAGCCAAGCCTCCTTTAATGAGCAGTTCTTC
CASSQASFNEQFF
>TRBV11-1|TRBJ1-2|few|NA
TGTGCCAGCAGCCCAAGGAGACAGGCCTTAAACTATGGCTACACCTTC
CASSPRRQALNYGYTF
>TRBV5-1|TRBJ2-7|many|NA
TGCGCCAGCAGCTTGGGGACAGTCCACGAGCAGTACTTC
CASSLGTVHEQYF
>TRBV10-3|TRBJ2-2|many|NA
TGTGCCATCAGCGATGCTATTTCGTCCGGGGAGCTGTTTTTT
CAISDAISSGELFF
>TRBV7-2|TRBJ2-1|many|NA
TGTGCCAGCAGCGCTACCGGCAATGAGCAGTTCTTC
CASSATGNEQFF
>TRBV5-4|TRBJ2-5|NA|NA
TGTGCCAGCAGGCAACCGGGACGTGGAGAGACCCAGTACTTC
CASRQPGRGETQYF
>TRBV20-1|TRBJ2-5|NA|NA
TGCAGTGCTAGTGCAAGCGTAGAGACCCAGTACTTC
CSASASVETQYF
>TRBV20-1|TRBJ2-1|once|TRBD2
TGCAGTTCCCTGGACGGGGGGGAGCAGTTCTTC
CSSLDGGEQFF
>TRBV12-3/TRBV12-4|TRBJ1-3|many|NA
TGTGCCAGCAGGATACGGGACGCTCTTACTGGAAACACCATATATTTT
CASRIRDALTGNTIYF
>TRBV5-1|TRBJ2-7|NA|NA
TGCGCCAGCAGCTTCCAGGGCTGGGGCTACGAGCAGTACTTC
CASSFQGWGYEQYF
>TRBV7-9|TRBJ2-7|many|NA
TGTGCCAGCAGCTTAACCCAGAGCTCCTACGAGCAGTACTTC
CASSLTQSSYEQYF